These 29 T cell receptor beta chains were sequenced from one sample in a study of blood T cell repertoires in COVID-19. The table came from immunoSEQ multiplex PCR; TCRdb's copy has only in-frame clones and leaves some out. The sample holds roughly 39,000 clones, around 89% seen once. Sequencing was performed on peripheral blood. These receptors were taken from a man younger than 45 with active or convalescent COVID-19.

The rearrangement uses TRBV19 and TRBJ1-6; 7 nucleotides line up with TRBD1. From germline, CDR1 is LNHDA and CDR2 SQIVND (reference sequence). This CDR3 is 14 amino acids long. J lost 7 bases, V lost 3 bases, and 3 bases had no gene match. This CDR3 reads CASSMTGRNSPLHF. CDR3 nucleotides: TGTGCCAGTAGTATGACAGGGAGGAATTCACCCCTCCACTTT.

The chain has TRBV10-3 and TRBJ1-2; D is perhaps TRBD1 (6 bases). V was pared by 3 bases and J by 6 bases, with 14 bases between. Germline V lookup: CDR1 ENHRY, CDR2 SYGVKD. CDR3 length: 14 amino acids. As DNA, the CDR3 is TGTGCCATCAGTGACCTTAGGGGGGGCAATGGCTACACCTTC. Its protein product is CAISDLRGGNGYTF.

This chain links TRBV6-5 with TRBJ1-4, with 8 bases identical to TRBD1. Germline assignment: CDR1 MNHEY and CDR2 SVGAGI. The trim removed 6 bases at V and 7 bases at J, leaving 7 bases unmatched. This CDR3 is built from 14 residues. The CDR3 bases are TGTGCCAGCAGAACCCAGGGGGCGGTTGAAAAACTGTTTTTT. Its translation is CASRTQGAVEKLFF.

This clone was observed a few times. CDR3 sequence: CASSQGQGDSPLHF. The CDR3, as DNA: TGTGCCAGCAGCCAGGGACAGGGGGATTCACCCCTCCACTTT. The V call is TRBV7-9, the J call TRBJ1-6, with 11 bases fitting TRBD1. CDR3 size: 14 residues. CDR1 is SEHNR, CDR2 FQNEAQ, per germline (reference sequence). The V gene end was trimmed by 5 bases and the J gene end by 8 bases; junction bases not matched to a gene: 2.

Here the CDR3 reads CSALIRGSNTGELFF. In DNA form, the CDR3 reads TGCAGCGCCCTCATTCGGGGGTCGAACACCGGGGAGCTGTTTTTT. The V and J genes are TRBV29-1 and TRBJ2-2; a possible D gene is TRBD2 (6 bases). This CDR3 is built from 15 residues. V was trimmed by 7 bases and J by 0 bases, leaving 15 bases between them. Germline V gene lookup returns CDR1 SQVTM and CDR2 ANQGSEA.

The chain carries TRBV19 and TRBJ1-5; 12 bases match TRBD1. Germline V gives CDR1 LNHDA, CDR2 SQIVND (reference sequence). Trimming took 6 bases from V and 0 from J; bases not matched to a gene: 9. This CDR3 comprises 18 residues. The CDR3 loop reads CASRISGTGGYSNQPQHF. CDR3 in DNA: TGTGCCAGTAGGATCTCCGGGACAGGGGGCTATAGCAATCAGCCCCAGCATTTT.

The chain combines TRBV5-1 with TRBJ2-2, with TRBD1 identical over 10 bases. In germline, CDR1 is SGHRS, CDR2 YFSETQ. The trim removed 6 bases at V and 4 bases at J, leaving 6 bases unmatched. The CDR3 is 15 amino acids. CDR3 bases: TGCGCCAGCACCTCCGGGGACAGGGGCACCGGGGAGCTGTTTTTT. This translates into CASTSGDRGTGELFF.

This chain joins TRBV27 and TRBJ1-6; D possibly corresponds to TRBD1 (5 bases). CDR1 and CDR2 from the germline V gene are MNHEY and SMNVEV (reference sequence). The CDR3 extends over 16 amino acids. V was shortened by 1 base and J by 8 bases, with 15 bases between the two germline ends. CDR3 coding DNA: TGTGCCAGCAGTTTATATGGGGCGGGGGGGGATTCACCCCTCCACTTT. Residues: CASSLYGAGGDSPLHF.

This sequence joins TRBV24-1 and TRBJ1-6, with TRBD1 identical over 7 bases. CDR1 is KGHDR and CDR2 is SFDVKD in the germline V gene. CDR3 length: 19 residues. Unmatched junction bases numbered 11, after V lost 4 bases and J lost 0 bases. CDR3 protein: CATSDQIKQGSSYNSPLHF. For the CDR3, the DNA is TGTGCCACCAGTGACCAGATCAAACAGGGGAGCTCCTATAATTCACCCCTCCACTTT.

This rearrangement joins TRBV5-4 to TRBJ2-3; D gene ambiguous. Germline V gene sequence: CDR1 SGHNT, CDR2 YYREEE (reference sequence). CDR3 size: 12 residues. The V and J ends lost 5 bases and 3 bases respectively, with 7 bases between them. CDR3 loop: CASSFLTDTQYF. CDR3 DNA sequence: TGTGCCAGCAGTTTCCTAACAGATACGCAGTATTTT.

The V call is TRBV5-6, the J call TRBJ1-1; TRBD1 is a possible D gene (5 bases). This CDR3 spans 13 amino acids. Germline assignment: CDR1 SGHDT and CDR2 YYEEEE. V lost 4 bases to trimming and J lost 7 bases, with 14 bases between them. This CDR3 reads CASSPGGGSEAFF. Written as DNA, the CDR3 is TGTGCCAGCAGCCCTGGCGGGGGGAGTGAAGCTTTCTTT.

The chain links TRBV6-5 to TRBJ1-5, with D tentatively TRBD1 (6 bases). V dropped 5 bases and J dropped 6 bases, with 17 bases sitting between them. Germline V CDR1 and CDR2: MNHEY, SVGAGI. This CDR3 is 15 amino acids long. The CDR3 sequence is CASSKGVDSSQPQHF. The CDR3 DNA follows: TGTGCCAGCAGTAAGGGGGTGGATTCGAGTCAGCCCCAGCATTTT.

Of note for this clone: One end of the junction does not line up with germline, which may come from a read error. The chain uses TRBV7-9 and TRBJ2-3; the match to TRBD2 covers 13 bases. Germline CDR1 SEHNR, CDR2 FQNEAQ (reference sequence). This CDR3 is 17 amino acids long. CDR3 sequence reads: CASSQGLAGPSTYTQYF. CDR3 DNA sequence: TGTGCCAGCAGCCAGGGACTAGCGGGACCCAGCACATATACGCAGTATTTT. Combining the CDR3 with reference TRBV7-9 and TRBJ2-3 gives the whole variable domain DTGVSQNPRHKITKRGQNVTFRCDPISEHNRLYWYRQTLGQGPEFLTYFQNEAQLEKSRLLSDRFSAERPKGSFSTLEIQRTEQGDSAMYLCASSQGLAGPSTYTQYFGPGTRLTVL.

This clone was observed a single time. V usage is TRBV19 and J usage is TRBJ2-7; the match to TRBD1 covers 10 bases. V gave up 3 bases and J gave up 5 bases; unmatched junction bases: 7. The CDR3 loop spans 15 amino acids. Germline-derived CDR1 and CDR2 are LNHDA and SQIVND (reference sequence). CDR3 coding DNA: TGTGCCAGTAGTATCCCAGGGACAGGGGTCAACGAGCAGTACTTC. It specifies CASSIPGTGVNEQYF.

This clone showed up just once. The V gene is TRBV5-6, the J gene TRBJ2-7, with D unresolved. This CDR3 comprises 12 residues. From germline, CDR1 is SGHDT and CDR2 YYEEEE. Trimming removed 2 bases at V and 7 bases at J, with 10 bases between. The CDR3 bases are TGTGCCAGCAGCTTCAGGTCCAGGGAGCAGTACGTC. This gives the protein CASSFRSREQYV.

The gene calls are TRBV7-9 and TRBJ1-1, with D maybe TRBD1 (5 bases). The CDR3 covers 11 residues. Germline loops: CDR1 SEHNR, CDR2 FQNEAQ (reference sequence). V lost 2 bases to trimming and J lost 11 bases, with 9 bases between them. CDR3 DNA sequence: TGTGCCAGCAGCTTAAGGGGCAATGCTTTCTTT. This translates into CASSLRGNAFF.

The chain couples TRBV27 to TRBJ2-5; D might be TRBD2 (6 bases). The CDR3 extends over 15 amino acids. From germline, CDR1 is MNHEY and CDR2 SMNVEV (reference sequence). V lost 2 bases to trimming and J lost 2 bases, with 12 bases between them. CDR3 loop: CASSLGSGPQETQYF. CDR3 DNA sequence: TGTGCCAGCAGTTTAGGTAGCGGACCTCAAGAGACCCAGTACTTC.

The V call is TRBV11-2, the J call TRBJ2-5, with TRBD2 matching 8 bases. The germline gives CDR1 SGHAT, CDR2 FQNNGV. With 0 bases clipped from V and 7 bases from J, the junction kept 13 bases outside the gene matches. There are 17 residues in the CDR3. The CDR3 DNA follows: TGTGCCAGCAGCTTAGATGAAGGCCTAGCGGGCCTTGGGACCCAGTACTTC. It codes for CASSLDEGLAGLGTQYF.

This clone has more than one count but fewer than ten. The V and J genes are TRBV24-1 and TRBJ1-2; 9 nucleotides line up with TRBD1. This CDR3 spans 16 amino acids. Germline loops: CDR1 KGHDR, CDR2 SFDVKD. Trimming removed 2 bases from V and 6 bases from J; junction bases left unmatched: 9. CDR3 DNA sequence: TGTGCCACCAGTGATTATACAGGGGGCGCCAGGGATGGCTACACCTTC. As protein: CATSDYTGGARDGYTF.

The rearrangement uses TRBV15 and TRBJ2-5, with D maybe TRBD1 (6 bases). V shed 1 base and J shed 5 bases, with 23 bases lying between them. Germline V gene sequence: CDR1 LNHNV, CDR2 YYDKDF (reference sequence). This CDR3 has 18 residues. CDR3 sequence: CATSRVYSRPGVRETQYF. Written as DNA, the CDR3 is TGTGCCACCAGCAGAGTCTACAGTCGCCCAGGGGTTAGGGAGACCCAGTACTTC.

The chain combines TRBV4-3 with TRBJ1-2; the match to TRBD1 covers 11 bases. Germline V gene data show CDR1 as LGHNA and CDR2 as YSLEER. CDR3 size: 17 residues. J lost 4 bases, V lost 0 bases, and 7 bases had no gene match. As DNA, the CDR3 is TGCGCCAGCAGCCAAGATCAGGGGACAGGGGGGACCTATGGCTACACCTTC. It encodes CASSQDQGTGGTYGYTF.

The chain's CDR3 is CASSLGIGGGTDTQYF. The CDR3 DNA is TGTGCCAGCAGCTTAGGTATCGGGGGAGGAACAGATACGCAGTATTTT. The V call is TRBV11-3, the J call TRBJ2-3; D is perhaps TRBD2 (6 bases). The V gene's germline CDR1 is SGHNT and CDR2 YENEEA. Trimming stripped 1 base from V and 3 bases from J, with 14 bases between. CDR3 length: 16 amino acids.

The chain couples TRBV18 to TRBJ2-1, with 10 bases lining up with TRBD1. Trimming removed 4 bases from V and 9 bases from J; junction bases left unmatched: 9. The CDR3 is made up of 15 amino acids. The germline V gene encodes CDR1 KGHSH and CDR2 LQKENI. The CDR3 nucleotides read TGTGCCAGCTCACTTATGACAGGGGGCGAGGGTGAGCAGTTCTTC. Residues: CASSLMTGGEGEQFF.

This chain joins TRBV5-1 and TRBJ1-1; D is unresolved. Germline loops: CDR1 SGHRS, CDR2 YFSETQ. V dropped 0 bases and J dropped 4 bases, with 16 bases sitting between them. The CDR3 spans 16 residues. CDR3 amino acids: CASSLDNGQVGTEAFF. The CDR3, as DNA: TGCGCCAGCAGCTTGGACAACGGCCAGGTAGGCACTGAAGCTTTCTTT. Combining the CDR3 with reference TRBV5-1 and TRBJ1-1 gives the whole variable domain KAGVTQTPRYLIKTRGQQVTLSCSPISGHRSVSWYQQTPGQGLQFLFEYFSETQRNKGNFPGRFSGRQFSNSRSEMNVSTLELGDSALYLCASSLDNGQVGTEAFFGQGTRLTVV.

The chain has TRBV7-2 and TRBJ1-3; 7 bases are a match to TRBD1. Germline values: CDR1 SGHTA, CDR2 FQGNSA. The CDR3 consists of 16 residues. Losses at the gene ends were 4 bases for V and 1 base for J; bases not matched to a gene: 7. This CDR3 reads CASSSQHRGSGNTIYF. CDR3 in DNA: TGTGCCAGCAGCTCACAACACAGGGGATCTGGAAACACCATATATTTT.

The rearrangement uses TRBV2 and TRBJ2-5; a weak D match, TRBD2 (5 bases). V gave up 7 bases and J gave up 7 bases, with 16 bases separating them. The V gene's germline CDR1 is SNHLY and CDR2 FYNNEI. The length of the CDR3 is 13 residues. CDR3 residues: CASTSEARGTQYF. As DNA, the CDR3 is TGTGCCAGCACTTCCGAGGCTCGGGGGACCCAGTACTTC.

The genes are TRBV6-5 and TRBJ1-5; 7 nucleotides match TRBD1. Germline values: CDR1 MNHEY, CDR2 SVGAGI. This CDR3 spans 13 amino acids. The V and J ends lost 4 bases and 7 bases, in that order; junction bases with no gene match: 4. Written as DNA, the CDR3 is TGTGCCAGCAGTTCTGACAGGGACCAGCCCCAGCATTTT. As protein: CASSSDRDQPQHF.

V gene TRBV3-1 (or the pseudogene TRBV3-2) combines with J gene TRBJ2-7; maybe TRBD1 (5 bases). This CDR3 comprises 13 residues. V was clipped by 1 base and J by 4 bases, with 8 bases between them. Germline values: CDR1 LGHDT, CDR2 YNNKEL (reference sequence). CDR3 nucleotide sequence: TGTGCCAGCAGCCAAGGGGGCGGATACGAGCAGTACTTC. Its protein is CASSQGGGYEQYF.

CDR3 sequence reads: CSVKGGNYGYTF. The CDR3 DNA reads TGCAGCGTTAAAGGCGGGAACTATGGCTACACCTTC. The chain carries TRBV29-1 and TRBJ1-2; D gene unclear. The CDR3 length is 12 residues. Germline loops: CDR1 SQVTM, CDR2 ANQGSEA. V lost 5 bases and J lost 2, with 9 bases in between.